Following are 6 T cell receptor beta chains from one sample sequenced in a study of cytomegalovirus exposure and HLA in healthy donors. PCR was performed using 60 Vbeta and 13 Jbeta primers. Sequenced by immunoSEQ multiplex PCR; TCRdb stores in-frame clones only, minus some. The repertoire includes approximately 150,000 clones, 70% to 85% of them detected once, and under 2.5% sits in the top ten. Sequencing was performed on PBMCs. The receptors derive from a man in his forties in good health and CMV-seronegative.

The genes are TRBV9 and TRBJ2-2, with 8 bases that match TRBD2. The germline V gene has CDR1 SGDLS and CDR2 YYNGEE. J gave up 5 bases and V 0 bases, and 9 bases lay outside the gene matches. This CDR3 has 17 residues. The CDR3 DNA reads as TGTGCCAGCAGCGTAGGATTTACAGCGGGAGAAACCGGGGAGCTGTTTTTT. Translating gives CASSVGFTAGETGELFF.

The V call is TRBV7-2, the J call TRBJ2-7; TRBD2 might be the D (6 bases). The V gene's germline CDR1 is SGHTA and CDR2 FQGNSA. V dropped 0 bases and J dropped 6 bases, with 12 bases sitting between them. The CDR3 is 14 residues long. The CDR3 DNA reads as TGTGCCAGCAGCTTAGCAGGACTAACCGCCGAGCAGTACTTC. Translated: CASSLAGLTAEQYF.

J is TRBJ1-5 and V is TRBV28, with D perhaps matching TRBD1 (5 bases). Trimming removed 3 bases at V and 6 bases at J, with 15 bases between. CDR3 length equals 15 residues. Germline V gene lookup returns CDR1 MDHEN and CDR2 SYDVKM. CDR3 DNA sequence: TGTGCCAGCAGTTTGTGGGGGGTTGAAGCTCAGCCCCAGCATTTT. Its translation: CASSLWGVEAQPQHF.

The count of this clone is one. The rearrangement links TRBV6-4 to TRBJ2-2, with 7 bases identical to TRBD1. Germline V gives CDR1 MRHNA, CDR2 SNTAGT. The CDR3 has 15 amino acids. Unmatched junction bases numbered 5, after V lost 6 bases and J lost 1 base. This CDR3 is CASSHRTGNTGELFF. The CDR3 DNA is TGTGCCAGCAGCCACCGGACAGGGAACACCGGGGAGCTGTTTTTT.

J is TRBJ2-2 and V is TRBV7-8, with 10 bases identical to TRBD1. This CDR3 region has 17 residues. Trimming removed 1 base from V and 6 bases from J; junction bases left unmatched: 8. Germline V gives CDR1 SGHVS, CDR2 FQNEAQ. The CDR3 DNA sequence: TGTGCCAGCAGCTTAGTTATAGCCGGACAGGGGGCCGGGGAGCTGTTTTTT. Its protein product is CASSLVIAGQGAGELFF.

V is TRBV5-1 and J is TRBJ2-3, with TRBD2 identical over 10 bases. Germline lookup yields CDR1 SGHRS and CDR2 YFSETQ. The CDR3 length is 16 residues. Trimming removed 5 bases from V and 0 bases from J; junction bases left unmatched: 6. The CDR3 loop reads CASRTLAGESTDTQYF. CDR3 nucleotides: TGCGCCAGCAGAACTCTAGCGGGAGAGAGCACAGATACGCAGTATTTT.